Following are 28 T cell receptor beta chains from one sample sequenced in a study of OX40 agonist ivuxolimab in advanced cancers. TCRdb keeps only in-frame clones here, not all; method: immunoSEQ multiplex PCR. In the table there are about 54,000 clones, roughly four fifths of which are singletons. The sequenced sample was CD4+ or CD8+ T cells sorted from blood, obtained in a trial of the OX40 agonist ivuxolimab. The source of these receptors is an adult with an advanced solid tumor such as melanoma, head and neck, liver or kidney cancer.

This chain uses TRBV6-1 with TRBJ1-5, with TRBD1 as a possible D gene (5 bases). Germline V gives CDR1 MNHNS, CDR2 SASEGT. V was shortened by 4 bases and J by 6 bases, with 13 bases between the two germline ends. The CDR3 is 14 residues long. The CDR3, as DNA: TGTGCCAGCAGTGGAATTGGGGGGACTCAGCCCCAGCATTTT. Translating gives CASSGIGGTQPQHF.

The chain employs TRBV5-1 and TRBJ1-6; D gene ambiguous. V was clipped by 3 bases and J by 7 bases, with 11 bases between them. Germline V gives CDR1 SGHRS, CDR2 YFSETQ. This CDR3 has 14 amino acids. The CDR3 sequence: CASSWAELNSPLHF. CDR3 DNA: TGCGCCAGCAGCTGGGCTGAGTTGAATTCACCCCTCCACTTT. The full variable domain, its missing parts supplied by reference TRBV5-1 and TRBJ1-6, is KAGVTQTPRYLIKTRGQQVTLSCSPISGHRSVSWYQQTPGQGLQFLFEYFSETQRNKGNFPGRFSGRQFSNSRSEMNVSTLELGDSALYLCASSWAELNSPLHFGNGTRLTVT.

The V call is TRBV19, the J call TRBJ1-1; 7 nucleotides match TRBD1. This CDR3 has 16 residues. CDR1 is LNHDA, CDR2 SQIVND, per germline (reference sequence). The ends lost 6 bases at V and 0 bases at J; junction bases unmatched: 10. The DNA of the CDR3 is TGTGCCAGTAGCGAATCCGGGACAGTTATGAACACTGAAGCTTTCTTT. Its protein product is CASSESGTVMNTEAFF.

This sequence joins TRBV28 and TRBJ1-1; D gene uncertain. CDR1 is MDHEN, CDR2 SYDVKM, per germline. Between the trimmed V and J ends, which lost 2 bases and 11 bases, there was a span of 12 bases. The CDR3 sequence is 12 residues long. CDR3 coding DNA: TGTGCCAGCAGTTTACGTCTTACGGGGGCTTTCTTT. It codes for CASSLRLTGAFF.

The chain carries TRBV28 and TRBJ2-5; D may be TRBD2 (5 bases). Germline V gives CDR1 MDHEN, CDR2 SYDVKM. The CDR3 covers 15 residues. The V gene lost 3 bases and the J gene lost 3 bases, with 14 bases spanning the gap. CDR3 protein: CASSFMAPGKETQYF. CDR3 DNA sequence: TGTGCCAGCAGTTTCATGGCCCCGGGGAAAGAGACCCAGTACTTC.

V is TRBV2 and J is TRBJ2-5; no clear D. The CDR3 covers 11 residues. V was cut by 6 bases and J by 5 bases, with 7 bases left in between. The germline V gene has CDR1 SNHLY and CDR2 FYNNEI. The DNA for the CDR3 is TGTGCCAGCAGGGTTTACGAGACCCAGTACTTC. This encodes CASRVYETQYF.

This clone has just one count. The chain combines TRBV7-9 with TRBJ2-2, with unresolved D. The CDR3 spans 13 residues. The germline V gene encodes CDR1 SEHNR and CDR2 FQNEAQ (reference sequence). Trimming removed 1 base at V and 3 bases at J, with 3 bases between. The CDR3 protein is CASSLGDTGELFF. The CDR3 nucleotides are TGTGCCAGCAGCTTAGGCGACACCGGGGAGCTGTTTTTT.

This chain connects TRBV2 to TRBJ2-2; D uncertain. Between the trimmed V and J ends, which lost 0 bases and 8 bases, there was a span of 13 bases. Germline V CDR1 and CDR2: SNHLY, FYNNEI. The CDR3 extends over 15 amino acids. The chain's CDR3 is CASSEALPRLGELFF. CDR3 bases: TGTGCCAGCAGTGAAGCGCTTCCCCGCTTAGGGGAGCTGTTTTTT.

The CDR3 nucleotides read TGTGCCAGCAGTTACTCAGCGGGAGAAGGGTACGAGCAGTACTTC. As protein: CASSYSAGEGYEQYF. The rearrangement uses TRBV6-5 and TRBJ2-7; TRBD2 matches at 8 bases. V was pared by 0 bases and J by 4 bases, with 5 bases of the junction left unmatched. Per germline, CDR1 MNHEY and CDR2 SVGAGI. The CDR3 sequence is 15 residues long.

V is TRBV19 and J is TRBJ2-2; maybe TRBD2 (6 bases). Trimming took off 4 bases at V and 1 base at J, with 10 bases between the two ends. This CDR3 has 15 amino acids. Germline loops: CDR1 LNHDA, CDR2 SQIVND (reference sequence). The CDR3 loop is CASSTGEVNTGELFF. CDR3 bases: TGTGCCAGTAGTACGGGGGAGGTGAACACCGGGGAGCTGTTTTTT.

This chain joins TRBV7-9 and TRBJ2-5, with TRBD2 matching over 13 bases. There are 16 residues in the CDR3. Germline V gene data show CDR1 as SEHNR and CDR2 as FQNEAQ (reference sequence). V was pared by 5 bases and J by 3 bases, with 6 bases of the junction left unmatched. The CDR3 sequence: CASSRVGLAGKETQYF. CDR3 in DNA: TGTGCCAGCAGCCGAGTGGGACTAGCGGGAAAAGAGACCCAGTACTTC.

This clone was seen a handful of times. The V call is TRBV5-8, the J call TRBJ1-5; a possible D gene is TRBD1 (5 bases). Germline values: CDR1 SGHTS, CDR2 YDEGEE. V was cut by 2 bases and J by 6 bases, with 18 bases left in between. The CDR3 runs 16 residues. In DNA form, the CDR3 reads TGTGCCAGCAGCTTCTACCGAGAGGGGACCTCTCAGCCCCAGCATTTT. Protein: CASSFYREGTSQPQHF. Using reference TRBV5-8 and TRBJ1-5 for the parts outside the CDR3, the full variable domain is EAGVTQSPTHLIKTRGQQATLRCSPISGHTSVYWYQQALGLGLQFLLWYDEGEERNRGNFPPRFSGRQFPNYSSELNVNALELEDSALYLCASSFYREGTSQPQHFGDGTRLSIL.

The V and J genes are TRBV18 and TRBJ1-2, with 7 bases matching TRBD1. In germline, CDR1 is KGHSH, CDR2 LQKENI. V lost 2 bases, J lost 4 bases, and 16 bases stayed unmatched. The CDR3 runs 18 residues. The DNA of the CDR3 is TGTGCCAGCTCACCAGAAAAAAGAAGGGGGCTGGAAGGCTATGGCTACACCTTC. It encodes CASSPEKRRGLEGYGYTF.

The chain joins TRBV6-5 to TRBJ1-5, with unresolved D. Germline V gene sequence: CDR1 MNHEY, CDR2 SVGAGI. The CDR3 length is 13 residues. Trimming stripped 6 bases from V and 3 bases from J, with 9 bases between. The CDR3 coding sequence is TGTGCCAGCAGACCGGTCTCCAATCAGCCCCAGCATTTT. This sequence encodes CASRPVSNQPQHF.

The J gene is TRBJ2-2, the V gene TRBV5-6; 10 bases line up with TRBD1. Germline CDR1 and CDR2: SGHDT and YYEEEE. The ends lost 3 bases at V and 3 bases at J; junction bases unmatched: 2. The CDR3 is 15 residues long. The CDR3, as DNA: TGTGCCAGCAGCTGGGGGACAGGGGACACCGGGGAGCTGTTTTTT. It is translated as CASSWGTGDTGELFF.

This clone was recorded a few times. The rearrangement joins TRBV5-6 to TRBJ1-3; possibly TRBD1 for D (6 bases). The V gene lost 3 bases and the J gene lost 3 bases, with 16 bases spanning the gap. Germline V gene lookup returns CDR1 SGHDT and CDR2 YYEEEE. The CDR3 covers 16 residues. The CDR3 spells CASSYNLGQNGNTIYF. The DNA of the CDR3 is TGTGCCAGCAGCTACAACCTTGGACAGAATGGAAACACCATATATTTT.

Only a few counts were recorded for this clone. The chain is built from TRBV2 and TRBJ1-1; weak D call: TRBD1 (5 bases). This CDR3 contains 14 residues. Trimming removed 4 bases at V and 4 bases at J, with 13 bases between. Germline-derived CDR1 and CDR2 are SNHLY and FYNNEI. CDR3 DNA sequence: TGTGCCAGCAGTGGAGGACGGGGCAGCACTGAAGCTTTCTTT. It specifies CASSGGRGSTEAFF.

The chain recombines TRBV28 with TRBJ2-3; 7 bases match TRBD2. The CDR3 has 17 amino acids. Looked up from germline, CDR1 is MDHEN and CDR2 is SYDVKM. V lost 6 bases to trimming and J lost 4 bases; unmatched junction nucleotides: 16. The CDR3 DNA is TGTGCCAGCAGCCACCCAATTGCTAGCGGAGGGCCAGATACGCAGTATTTT. Protein sequence: CASSHPIASGGPDTQYF.

The gene calls are TRBV7-8 and TRBJ2-1; 7 bases line up with TRBD1. The CDR3 totals 13 residues. The germline gives CDR1 SGHVS, CDR2 FQNEAQ. Unmatched junction bases numbered 4, after V lost 2 bases and J lost 9 bases. CDR3 sequence reads: CASSLTGVGEQFF. The CDR3, as DNA: TGTGCCAGCAGCTTAACAGGGGTTGGTGAGCAGTTCTTC.

This sequence joins TRBV20-1 and TRBJ2-5; D gene ambiguous. The CDR3 has 11 residues. The germline V gene encodes CDR1 DFQATT and CDR2 SNEGSKA (reference sequence). V was shortened by 6 bases and J by 1 base, with 6 bases between the two germline ends. The CDR3 region is CSAPSQETQYF. The CDR3 coding sequence is TGCAGTGCGCCATCCCAAGAGACCCAGTACTTC.

As regards this clone: At one end, the junction sequence differs from germline, possibly due to a read error. Additional DNA sequences in this sample encode the identical CDR3. This chain joins TRBV2 and TRBJ1-4, with D possibly TRBD1 on 5 matching bases. Germline V lookup: CDR1 SNHLY, CDR2 FYNNEI. The CDR3 runs to 16 residues. The CDR3 DNA reads TGTGCCAGCAGTTCGACCCCAGGGAATAATCATGAAAAGCTGTTTTTT. This encodes CASSSTPGNNHEKLFF.

This chain links TRBV28 with TRBJ1-1; 7 bases line up with TRBD1. Trimming took 5 bases from V and 7 from J; bases not matched to a gene: 4. The CDR3 contains 12 residues. Germline V gives CDR1 MDHEN, CDR2 SYDVKM. The CDR3 coding sequence is TGTGCCAGCAGTATTAGACAGGGTGAAGCTTTCTTT. Amino acid sequence: CASSIRQGEAFF.

The rearrangement links TRBV5-8 to TRBJ2-7; a possible D gene is TRBD2 (5 bases). The length of the CDR3 is 11 residues. Trimming stripped 2 bases from V and 7 bases from J, with 7 bases between. The germline gives CDR1 SGHTS, CDR2 YDEGEE. The CDR3 DNA reads TGTGCCAGCAGCTTTAGCGCGGAGCAGTACTTC. Translation gives CASSFSAEQYF.

The V gene is TRBV30, the J gene TRBJ1-1, with a possible D match to TRBD1 (5 bases). Trimming cost V 4 bases and J 5 bases, with 14 bases left between them. CDR1 GTSNPN and CDR2 SVGIG come from the germline V gene (reference sequence). The CDR3 extends over 13 amino acids. CDR3 in amino acids: CAWNRGFGTEAFF. The CDR3 DNA reads TGTGCCTGGAACCGGGGGTTTGGGACTGAAGCTTTCTTT.

J is TRBJ1-4 and V is TRBV5-1, with D possibly TRBD1 on 5 matching bases. The CDR3 runs to 16 residues. CDR1 is SGHRS, CDR2 YFSETQ, per germline. V lost 2 bases and J 8 bases, leaving 19 bases between the germline ends. The CDR3 nucleotides are TGCGCCAGCAGCTTTCCAACCGGGACGCCCGGGGAAAAACTGTTTTTT. This codes for CASSFPTGTPGEKLFF.

V and J are TRBV11-1 and TRBJ1-1, with D perhaps matching TRBD1 (5 bases). V was cut by 1 base and J by 7 bases, with 10 bases left in between. Germline CDR1 reads SGHAT; CDR2 reads FQDESV (reference sequence). This CDR3 is 13 amino acids long. For the CDR3, the DNA is TGTGCCAGCAGCTTAGGGAGGGGTAATGAAGCTTTCTTT. Translating gives CASSLGRGNEAFF.

The V gene is TRBV29-1, the J gene TRBJ2-1; D perhaps matches TRBD2 (5 bases). The germline CDR1 and CDR2 sequences are SQVTM and ANQGSEA. V was trimmed by 7 bases and J by 2 bases, leaving 15 bases between them. The CDR3 consists of 14 residues. This CDR3 is CSAASSWAYNEQFF. In nucleotides, the CDR3 is TGCAGCGCTGCTTCTAGCTGGGCCTACAATGAGCAGTTCTTC.

The chain carries TRBV25-1 and TRBJ2-3; D is possibly TRBD2 (6 bases). This CDR3 spans 13 amino acids. Germline V gene lookup returns CDR1 MGHDK and CDR2 SYGVNS. V was trimmed by 10 bases and J by 1 base, leaving 12 bases between them. CDR3 in amino acids: CATGLPGTDTQYF. For the CDR3, the DNA is TGTGCCACTGGACTACCCGGCACAGATACGCAGTATTTT. Full variable domain (outside the CDR3, taken from reference TRBV25-1 and TRBJ2-3): EADIYQTPRYLVIGTGKKITLECSQTMGHDKMYWYQQDPGMELHLIHYSYGVNSTEKGDLSSESTVSRIRTEHFPLTLESARPSHTSQYLCATGLPGTDTQYFGPGTRLTVL.